This passage covers 19 T cell receptor beta chains from one sample sequenced in a study of blood T cell repertoires in COVID-19. TCRdb's table, derived via immunoSEQ multiplex PCR, lists solely in-frame clones and lacks some. This sample has fewer than 80,000 clones, with roughly 85% found just once. The specimen was peripheral blood. All receptors derive from a man younger than 45 with acute or convalescent COVID-19.

The rearrangement uses TRBV21-1 and TRBJ2-2; the D call of TRBD1 is as the table states it, not checked on the DNA. TRBV21-1 is classified as a pseudogene. This CDR3 contains 18 residues. The CDR3, as DNA: TGTGCCAGCAGCAAAGCGGGCAGGGGGCTTCGCGACACCGGGGAGCTGTTTTTT. Its translation: CASSKAGRGLRDTGELFF.

In this sample, this clone turned up once. For the CDR3, the DNA is TGTGCCAGCGTGAAGACAGGGGCCATCTACGAGCAGTACTTC. This sequence encodes CASVKTGAIYEQYF. The chain employs TRBV2 and TRBJ2-7; 8 bases fit TRBD1. The CDR3 extends over 14 amino acids. V trimming: 8 bases; J trimming: 3 bases; junction bases outside the gene matches: 9. Looked up from germline, CDR1 is SNHLY and CDR2 is FYNNEI. Together with reference TRBV2 and TRBJ2-7, the CDR3 gives the full variable domain: EPEVTQTPSHQVTQMGQEVILRCVPISNHLYFYWYRQILGQKVEFLVSFYNNEISEKSEIFDDQFSVERPDGSNFTLKIRSTKLEDSAMYFCASVKTGAIYEQYFGPGTRLTVT.

This clone has more than one count but fewer than ten. The chain links TRBV7-9 to TRBJ2-1, with 9 bases that match TRBD2. Germline V gene sequence: CDR1 SEHNR, CDR2 FQNEAQ (reference sequence). The CDR3 has 15 residues. Losses at the gene ends were 4 bases for V and 6 bases for J; bases not matched to a gene: 7. CDR3: CASSYGSSGVNEQFF. The CDR3 DNA reads TGTGCCAGCAGCTACGGGTCTAGCGGGGTCAATGAGCAGTTCTTC.

The chain has TRBV19 and TRBJ2-5; a weak D match, TRBD1 (5 bases). With 6 bases removed from V and 5 bases from J, the gap between germline ends came to 13 bases. Germline CDR1 LNHDA, CDR2 SQIVND (reference sequence). This CDR3 contains 13 residues. Here the CDR3 reads CASSLDTQETQYF. As DNA, the CDR3 is TGTGCCAGTAGCCTGGACACACAGGAGACCCAGTACTTC.

The CDR3 here is CASARTGGSPLHF. The CDR3, as DNA: TGCGCCAGCGCCCGGACAGGGGGTTCACCCCTCCACTTT. This chain connects TRBV10-1 to TRBJ1-6, with 10 bases matching TRBD1. The CDR3 is 13 amino acids. V trimming: 8 bases; J trimming: 9 bases; junction bases outside the gene matches: 4. The germline CDR1 and CDR2 sequences are WNHNN and SYGVQD (reference sequence).

The rearrangement uses TRBV5-1 and TRBJ2-7, with D perhaps TRBD2 (5 bases). CDR3 length: 15 amino acids. Germline V gives CDR1 SGHRS, CDR2 YFSETQ. The V end was cut by 3 bases, the J end by 4 bases, with 17 bases between. CDR3 in amino acids: CASSSSPGFGYEQYF. The DNA of the CDR3 is TGCGCCAGCAGCTCCAGTCCGGGATTTGGGTACGAGCAGTACTTC.

This clone was picked up a small number of times. The chain links TRBV6-5 to TRBJ2-5; TRBD1 matches at 7 bases. The length of the CDR3 is 14 residues. Germline assignment: CDR1 MNHEY and CDR2 SVGAGI. The junction had 10 bases not matched to a gene; V was cut back by 7 bases and J by 5 bases. The CDR3 region has the DNA TGTGCCAGCAATAAAAGGGGGCACCGGGAGACCCAGTACTTC. As protein: CASNKRGHRETQYF.

V usage is TRBV11-2 and J usage is TRBJ1-2; D not certain. CDR1 SGHAT and CDR2 FQNNGV come from the germline V gene. The length of the CDR3 is 14 residues. With 8 bases removed from V and 4 bases from J, the gap between germline ends came to 17 bases. The CDR3 loop is CASSESSLSYGYTF. The CDR3 DNA follows: TGTGCCAGCTCCGAGAGTAGCCTGTCCTATGGCTACACCTTC. Filled out from reference TRBV11-2 and TRBJ1-2, the complete variable domain reads EAGVAQSPRYKIIEKRQSVAFWCNPISGHATLYWYQQILGQGPKLLIQFQNNGVVDDSQLPKDRFSAERLKGVDSTLKIQPAKLEDSAVYLCASSESSLSYGYTFGSGTRLTVV.

The chain couples TRBV19 to TRBJ1-5; D gene ambiguous. The CDR3 extends over 15 amino acids. Per the germline V gene, CDR1 is LNHDA and CDR2 is SQIVND (reference sequence). Trimming stripped 9 bases from V and 1 base from J, with 16 bases between. CDR3 in amino acids: CASLYSGLSNQPQHF. In nucleotides, the CDR3 is TGTGCCAGCCTCTACTCGGGGTTGAGCAATCAGCCCCAGCATTTT. Filled out from reference TRBV19 and TRBJ1-5, the complete variable domain reads DGGITQSPKYLFRKEGQNVTLSCEQNLNHDAMYWYRQDPGQGLRLIYYSQIVNDFQKGDIAEGYSVSREKKESFPLTVTSAQKNPTAFYLCASLYSGLSNQPQHFGDGTRLSIL.

The J gene is TRBJ2-1, the V gene TRBV7-3; perhaps TRBD2 as D (5 bases). The CDR3 spans 15 residues. Germline V gene sequence: CDR1 SGHTA, CDR2 FQGTGA. V was trimmed by 2 bases and J by 7 bases, leaving 15 bases between them. In nucleotides, the CDR3 is TGTGCCAGCAGCTTAGGGTGGAGGTTGGGAAATGAGCAGTTCTTC. Protein: CASSLGWRLGNEQFF. Filled out from reference TRBV7-3 and TRBJ2-1, the complete variable domain reads GAGVSQTPSNKVTEKGKYVELRCDPISGHTALYWYRQSLGQGPEFLIYFQGTGAADDSGLPNDRFFAVRPEGSVSTLKIQRTERGDSAVYLCASSLGWRLGNEQFFGPGTRLTVL.

This clone was picked up one time. V and J are TRBV21-1 and TRBJ1-4. TRBV21-1 is a pseudogene. This CDR3 spans 10 amino acids. The CDR3 spells CASSIRKLFF. DNA of the CDR3: TGTGCCAGCAGCATTAGAAAACTGTTTTTT.

The J gene is TRBJ2-5, the V gene TRBV11-2; 12 positions agree with TRBD2. The CDR3 has 14 residues. V shed 5 bases, J shed 4 bases, and the junction held 2 bases outside the gene matches. Germline values: CDR1 SGHAT, CDR2 FQNNGV. Here the CDR3 reads CASSPGLAGETQYF. The DNA for the CDR3 is TGTGCCAGCAGCCCGGGACTAGCGGGAGAGACCCAGTACTTC.

The rearrangement uses TRBV4-2 and TRBJ2-1; D remains ambiguous. CDR3 length: 12 amino acids. The germline gives CDR1 LGHNA, CDR2 YNFKEQ. The V end lost 4 bases, the J end lost 7 bases, and 8 bases lay between the germline ends. CDR3 sequence reads: CASSPDGNEQFF. The CDR3 DNA sequence: TGTGCCAGCAGCCCCGACGGGAATGAGCAGTTCTTC.

This chain uses TRBV4-2 with TRBJ2-3; 8 nucleotides align to TRBD2. Germline CDR1 reads LGHNA; CDR2 reads YNFKEQ. Losses at the gene ends were 0 bases for V and 5 bases for J; bases not matched to a gene: 4. There are 15 residues in the CDR3. The CDR3 protein is CASSQDGTSVDTQYF. The CDR3 DNA sequence: TGTGCCAGCAGCCAAGACGGGACTAGTGTAGATACGCAGTATTTT.

This clone was seen just once. This chain connects TRBV11-1 to TRBJ2-1; the D gene is possibly TRBD1 (5 bases). This CDR3 region has 15 residues. Per germline, CDR1 SGHAT and CDR2 FQDESV (reference sequence). V was shortened by 5 bases and J by 0 bases, with 11 bases between the two germline ends. In nucleotides, the CDR3 is TGTGCCAGCAGCAGGGGTTCAAGCTCCTACAATGAGCAGTTCTTC. Translated, it gives CASSRGSSSYNEQFF.

The gene calls are TRBV6-5 and TRBJ2-1; the D gene is possibly TRBD2 (6 bases). V was cut by 0 bases and J by 3 bases, with 9 bases left in between. From germline, CDR1 is MNHEY and CDR2 SVGAGI. The CDR3 loop spans 15 amino acids. CDR3 in DNA: TGTGCCAGCAGTTACTCTGGGACTTTCTACAATGAGCAGTTCTTC. Its translation: CASSYSGTFYNEQFF.

The chain joins TRBV5-1 to TRBJ2-5; D possibly corresponds to TRBD1 (7 bases). The germline V and J ends were trimmed by 1 base and 1 base, with 11 bases remaining between them. CDR1 is SGHRS, CDR2 YFSETQ, per germline. CDR3 length: 15 amino acids. The CDR3 nucleotides are TGCGCCAGCAGCTTGAGTCAGGGGGGCCAAGAGACCCAGTACTTC. The encoded protein is CASSLSQGGQETQYF.

The rearrangement links TRBV7-2 to TRBJ2-7; TRBD2 aligns across 9 bases. The CDR3 has 14 amino acids. With 5 bases clipped from V and 2 bases from J, the junction kept 4 bases outside the gene matches. Per the germline V gene, CDR1 is SGHTA and CDR2 is FQGNSA. As DNA, the CDR3 is TGTGCCAGCAGCCCCCGCGGGGGGGCCTACGAGCAGTACTTC. This encodes CASSPRGGAYEQYF. Full variable domain (rest looked up from reference TRBV7-2 and TRBJ2-7): GAGVSQSPSNKVTEKGKDVELRCDPISGHTALYWYRQSLGQGLEFLIYFQGNSAPDKSGLPSDRFSAERTGGSVSTLTIQRTQQEDSAVYLCASSPRGGAYEQYFGPGTRLTVT.

This clone was detected once. This chain connects TRBV7-9 to TRBJ1-2; 7 bases agree with TRBD1. Germline-derived CDR1 and CDR2 are SEHNR and FQNEAQ (reference sequence). V shed 6 bases and J 6 bases; nucleotides not matched to a gene: 7. This CDR3 region has 13 residues. The CDR3 DNA sequence: TGTGCCAGCAGAGATCGGACAGGCGATGGCTACACCTTC. Its protein is CASRDRTGDGYTF. Looking up the rest from reference TRBV7-9 and TRBJ1-2 gives the full variable domain: DTGVSQNPRHKITKRGQNVTFRCDPISEHNRLYWYRQTLGQGPEFLTYFQNEAQLEKSRLLSDRFSAERPKGSFSTLEIQRTEQGDSAMYLCASRDRTGDGYTFGSGTRLTVV.